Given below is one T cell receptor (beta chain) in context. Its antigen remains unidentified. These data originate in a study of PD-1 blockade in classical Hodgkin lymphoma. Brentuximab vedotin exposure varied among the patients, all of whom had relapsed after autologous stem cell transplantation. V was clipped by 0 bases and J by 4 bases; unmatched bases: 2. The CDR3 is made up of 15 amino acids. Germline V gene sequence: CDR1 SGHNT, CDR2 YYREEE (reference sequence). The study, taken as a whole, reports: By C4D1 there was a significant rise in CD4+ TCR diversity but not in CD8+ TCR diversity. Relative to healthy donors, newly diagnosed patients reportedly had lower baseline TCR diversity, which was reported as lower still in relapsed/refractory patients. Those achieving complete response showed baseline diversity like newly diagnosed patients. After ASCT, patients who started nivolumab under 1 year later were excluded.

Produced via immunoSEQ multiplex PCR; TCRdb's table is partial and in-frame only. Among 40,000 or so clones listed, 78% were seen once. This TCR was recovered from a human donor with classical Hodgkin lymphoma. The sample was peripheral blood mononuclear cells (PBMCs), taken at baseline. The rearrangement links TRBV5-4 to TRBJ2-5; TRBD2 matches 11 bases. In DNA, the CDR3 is TGTGCCAGCAGCTTGGGAACTAGCGGGGGAGAGACCCAGTACTTC. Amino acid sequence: CASSLGTSGGETQYF.